This entry features one TCR beta chain sequence. While infection was still active, Seattle patients were enrolled and then followed longitudinally. V lost 9 bases and J lost 1; bases outside the gene matches: 17. From germline, CDR1 is WNHNN and CDR2 SYGVQD (reference sequence). This CDR3 is built from 17 residues. The data derive from a study of blood T cell repertoires in COVID-19. As for the study in general: Italy, Spain and the United States were the sources of the convalescent and acute COVID-19 samples. Nucleic acid was either cDNA or gDNA, and it came from T cells, B-cell-depleted T cells, or PBMCs.

The assay was immunoSEQ multiplex PCR, and TCRdb's table has in-frame clones only and misses some. This table holds about 190,000 clones, approximately 87% found once. Sequences were obtained from peripheral blood. This sequence was found in a woman aged 70 to 79 with COVID-19, enrolled during active disease. The rearrangement uses TRBV10-1 and TRBJ2-7; 8 bases line up with TRBD2. The CDR3 is CASGERVSPGGSYEQYF. The CDR3 nucleotides are TGCGCCAGTGGGGAAAGGGTTTCTCCGGGAGGGTCCTACGAGCAGTACTTC.